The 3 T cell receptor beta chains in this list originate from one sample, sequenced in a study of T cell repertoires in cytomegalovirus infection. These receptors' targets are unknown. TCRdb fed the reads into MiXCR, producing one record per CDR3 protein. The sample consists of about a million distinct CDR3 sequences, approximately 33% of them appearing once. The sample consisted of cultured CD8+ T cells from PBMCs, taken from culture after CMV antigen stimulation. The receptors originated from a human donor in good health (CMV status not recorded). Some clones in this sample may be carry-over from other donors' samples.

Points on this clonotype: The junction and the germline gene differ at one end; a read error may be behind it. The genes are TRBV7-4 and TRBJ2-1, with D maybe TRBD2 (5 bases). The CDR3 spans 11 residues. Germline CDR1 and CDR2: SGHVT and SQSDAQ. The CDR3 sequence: CASRDYNKQFF. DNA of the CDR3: TGTGCCAGCAGAGACTACAATAAGCAGTTCTTC.

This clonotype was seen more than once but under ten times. The CDR3 DNA reads as TGTGCCAGCAGCTTAGATATGGGGGACAGCTACGAGCAGTACTTC. Protein product: CASSLDMGDSYEQYF. The chain carries TRBV11-3 and TRBJ2-7; 7 positions agree with TRBD1. Looked up from germline, CDR1 is SGHNT and CDR2 is YENEEA. The CDR3 consists of 15 residues. V was clipped by 0 bases and J by 3 bases; unmatched bases: 5.

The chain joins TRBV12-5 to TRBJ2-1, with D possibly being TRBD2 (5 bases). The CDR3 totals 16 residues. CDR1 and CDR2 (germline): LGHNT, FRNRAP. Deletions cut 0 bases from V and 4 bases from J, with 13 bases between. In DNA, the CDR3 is TGTGCTAGTGGTTTGGTAGGAGGTATCGGGTACAATGAGCAGTTCTTC. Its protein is CASGLVGGIGYNEQFF.